This T cell receptor beta chain was captured in a study of T cells after yellow fever vaccination. Study-wide results and caveats: Clones that expanded after primary vaccination mostly reappeared after the booster (roughly 96% CD4, 88% CD8). Any FACS-sorted repertoire could hold abundant clonotypes that contaminate it from the bulk population.

5'RACE template switching generated TCR cDNA, adding a universal primer site and UMIs. TCRdb recomputed calls from the 5' RACE reads with MiXCR, one row per CDR3 protein. The sample gives roughly 500,000 distinct CDR3 sequences, 15% to 20% of which show up once; 13% to 15% is in the top ten. This clonotype was recorded a few times. The target antigen is unknown. The junction had 7 bases not matched to a gene; V was cut back by 3 bases and J by 2 bases. This CDR3 contains 16 residues. The V and J genes are TRBV12-3 or TRBV12-4 and TRBJ1-3; 7 bases are a match to TRBD1. This TCR came from a man younger than 45 who received the YFV17D yellow fever vaccine. Sequenced material: PBMCs, taken 15 days after the yellow fever booster vaccination. CDR3 bases: TGTGCCAGCAGTTTTTTGACAGGGCGAACTGGAAACACCATATATTTT. Translation: CASSFLTGRTGNTIYF.